One and the same sample provided the 27 T cell receptor beta chains below, sequenced in a study of shared clonotypes between healthy human individuals. The method was immunoSEQ multiplex PCR; TCRdb's version includes in-frame clones alone and lacks a portion of them. The sample includes about 580,000 clones, more than 95% seen only once; the top ten take 0.3%. Naive CD8 cells lacked CD45RO, underwent positive selection for CCR7 and left out terminally differentiated effector memory CD45RA+ cells. Sequenced sample: naive CD8+ T cells sorted from blood. These receptor sequences come from a man aged 30-40 years in good health.

V and J are TRBV29-1 and TRBJ2-3; 8 positions agree with TRBD2. CDR3 size: 19 residues. Germline V gene data show CDR1 as SQVTM and CDR2 as ANQGSEA. Trimming cost V 3 bases and J 0 bases; bases outside gene matches: 17. The DNA of the CDR3 is TGCAGCGTTGAGCCCCAAAATCGCGGGAGGAAGTTCAGCACAGATACGCAGTATTTT. This sequence encodes CSVEPQNRGRKFSTDTQYF.

The chain uses TRBV7-9 and TRBJ1-1; D gene uncertain. V lost 9 bases to trimming and J lost 5 bases, with 19 bases between them. Germline assignment: CDR1 SEHNR and CDR2 FQNEAQ (reference sequence). The CDR3 runs 14 residues. CDR3: CASQIQTGRTEAFF. CDR3 sequence (DNA): TGTGCCAGTCAGATACAGACGGGTCGGACTGAAGCTTTCTTT. Drawing the rest from reference TRBV7-9 and TRBJ1-1, the complete variable domain is DTGVSQNPRHKITKRGQNVTFRCDPISEHNRLYWYRQTLGQGPEFLTYFQNEAQLEKSRLLSDRFSAERPKGSFSTLEIQRTEQGDSAMYLCASQIQTGRTEAFFGQGTRLTVV.

Concerning this clone itself: The junction departs from the called germline gene at one end, perhaps through a read error. The chain combines TRBV5-5 with TRBJ1-2; TRBD1 matches at 8 bases. CDR1 and CDR2 (germline): SGHKS, YYEKEE (reference sequence). The CDR3 spans 19 residues. In nucleotides, the CDR3 is TGTGCCAGCAGCTTAGGGGTACCGGTACGGACAGGGTTGAACTATGGCTGCACCTTC. This sequence encodes CASSLGVPVRTGLNYGCTF.

This rearrangement joins TRBV5-6 to TRBJ1-2; 7 bases match TRBD1. The CDR3 covers 13 residues. Trimming cost V 4 bases and J 4 bases; bases outside gene matches: 4. CDR1 is SGHDT and CDR2 is YYEEEE in the germline V gene. The chain's CDR3 is CASSAGQIYGYTF. As DNA, the CDR3 is TGTGCCAGCAGCGCGGGACAGATCTATGGCTACACCTTC. The full variable domain, completed using reference TRBV5-6 and TRBJ1-2, is DAGVTQSPTHLIKTRGQQVTLRCSPKSGHDTVSWYQQALGQGPQFIFQYYEEEERQRGNFPDRFSGHQFPNYSSELNVNALLLGDSALYLCASSAGQIYGYTFGSGTRLTVV.

This chain links TRBV5-1 with TRBJ2-7; TRBD2 matches 7 bases. The CDR3 is 14 amino acids. Germline CDR1 reads SGHRS; CDR2 reads YFSETQ. Trimming took 0 bases from V and 3 from J; bases not matched to a gene: 3. The CDR3 sequence is CASSLAASGYEQYF. For the CDR3, the DNA is TGCGCCAGCAGCTTGGCCGCTAGCGGCTACGAGCAGTACTTC.

V is TRBV27 and J is TRBJ2-5; TRBD1 aligns across 9 bases. V dropped 6 bases and J dropped 5; count of bases not matched to a gene: 10. This CDR3 is 15 amino acids long. CDR1 and CDR2 from the germline V gene are MNHEY and SMNVEV (reference sequence). The CDR3 DNA is TGTGCCAGCAGCTTCGGGACAGGGTCTTGGGAGACCCAGTACTTC. This sequence encodes CASSFGTGSWETQYF.

The genes are TRBV6-5 and TRBJ2-1; 8 nucleotides align to TRBD1. The CDR3 covers 14 residues. Germline V lookup: CDR1 MNHEY, CDR2 SVGAGI. After removal of 5 bases from V and 5 bases from J, the junction contained 5 bases not matched to a gene. CDR3 in DNA: TGTGCCAGCAGTCCTCAGGGGGCTCACAATGAGCAGTTCTTC. This translates into CASSPQGAHNEQFF.

V and J are TRBV29-1 and TRBJ2-3; 9 nucleotides align to TRBD2. This CDR3 spans 16 amino acids. Germline V lookup: CDR1 SQVTM, CDR2 ANQGSEA. Germline trimming cut 7 bases from V and 2 bases from J; bases unmatched to any gene: 13. CDR3 loop: CSAGGLALTLTDTQYF. The CDR3, as DNA: TGCAGCGCTGGGGGACTAGCCCTAACCCTCACAGATACGCAGTATTTT.

The rearrangement links TRBV11-2 to TRBJ2-7; weak D call: TRBD2 (7 bases). There are 15 residues in the CDR3. The V end lost 5 bases, the J end lost 7 bases, and 21 bases lay between the germline ends. Germline V gene lookup returns CDR1 SGHAT and CDR2 FQNNGV. This chain's CDR3 is CASSPSGGSSEEQYF. The CDR3 DNA reads as TGTGCCAGCAGCCCCTCGGGGGGCTCCTCGGAGGAGCAGTACTTC.

The chain links TRBV21-1 to TRBJ1-3. TRBV21-1 represents a pseudogene. The CDR3 is made up of 14 amino acids. CDR3 nucleotide sequence: TGTGCCAGCAGCATAGGATGGCCTGGAAACACCATATATTTT. As protein: CASSIGWPGNTIYF.

The rearrangement joins TRBV5-1 to TRBJ2-1; 11 nucleotides match TRBD2. From germline, CDR1 is SGHRS and CDR2 YFSETQ. V shed 5 bases, J shed 9 bases, and the junction held 10 bases outside the gene matches. CDR3 length equals 15 residues. Written as DNA, the CDR3 is TGCGCCAGCAGAGGTCTACTAGCGGGAGAAATTGAGCAGTTCTTC. This codes for CASRGLLAGEIEQFF.

The rearrangement joins TRBV4-3 to TRBJ1-2, with 11 bases fitting TRBD1. The length of the CDR3 is 15 residues. Germline trimming cut 0 bases from V and 8 bases from J; bases unmatched to any gene: 5. Germline CDR1 LGHNA, CDR2 YSLEER. The CDR3 is CASSQDGTGGRGYTF. CDR3 DNA: TGCGCCAGCAGCCAAGACGGGACAGGGGGTAGAGGCTACACCTTC.

This chain uses TRBV7-9 with TRBJ2-1; 16 nucleotides agree with TRBD2. Germline V gene data show CDR1 as SEHNR and CDR2 as FQNEAQ (reference sequence). This CDR3 has 19 amino acids. The J segment lost 3 bases and the V segment lost 3 bases, leaving 8 bases of the junction unmatched. The CDR3 reads CASSFPGLAGGPGYNEQFF. In DNA form, the CDR3 reads TGTGCCAGCAGCTTCCCGGGACTAGCGGGAGGGCCTGGCTACAATGAGCAGTTCTTC.

This clone occurred once. V gene TRBV5-1 combines with J gene TRBJ2-3; D may match TRBD1 or TRBD2 (5 bases each). This CDR3 region has 13 residues. Germline CDR1 reads SGHRS; CDR2 reads YFSETQ. Trimming left V 3 bases short and J 1 base short, with 6 bases between. This chain's CDR3 is CASSSGRTDTQYF. The DNA for the CDR3 is TGCGCCAGCAGCTCGGGGCGCACAGATACGCAGTATTTT.

The V call is TRBV2, the J call TRBJ2-5; D not certain. Trimming stripped 1 base from V and 4 bases from J, with 22 bases between. The germline V gene has CDR1 SNHLY and CDR2 FYNNEI. The CDR3 sequence is 18 residues long. In DNA form, the CDR3 reads TGTGCCAGCAGTGAAGGTGTTTCGAGACCGGCCTACGGAGAGACCCAGTACTTC. Protein product: CASSEGVSRPAYGETQYF. The full variable domain, its missing parts supplied by reference TRBV2 and TRBJ2-5, is EPEVTQTPSHQVTQMGQEVILRCVPISNHLYFYWYRQILGQKVEFLVSFYNNEISEKSEIFDDQFSVERPDGSNFTLKIRSTKLEDSAMYFCASSEGVSRPAYGETQYFGPGTRLLVL.

A note on this clone: Distinct nucleotide sequences in the sample also encode this CDR3. V gene TRBV29-1 combines with J gene TRBJ2-7, with D possibly called TRBD1 or TRBD2 (5 bases each). The germline V gene encodes CDR1 SQVTM and CDR2 ANQGSEA. The CDR3 is made up of 13 amino acids. V was cut by 3 bases and J by 2 bases, with 11 bases left in between. The CDR3 sequence: CSVEGTETYEQYF. DNA for the CDR3: TGCAGCGTTGAGGGGACCGAGACCTACGAGCAGTACTTC.

This clone was recorded once. This chain connects TRBV28 to TRBJ2-7; D is ambiguous. Trimming removed 5 bases at V and 3 bases at J, with 8 bases between. The V gene's germline CDR1 is MDHEN and CDR2 SYDVKM. The CDR3 loop spans 12 amino acids. The CDR3: CASSPDFYEQYF. The CDR3 DNA sequence: TGTGCCAGCAGTCCAGACTTCTACGAGCAGTACTTC.

The chain links TRBV27 to TRBJ2-1; 8 bases fit TRBD1. There are 13 residues in the CDR3. Germline-derived CDR1 and CDR2 are MNHEY and SMNVEV (reference sequence). V shed 9 bases, J shed 1 base, and the junction held 2 bases outside the gene matches. CDR3 loop: CASGQGSYNEQFF. In DNA form, the CDR3 reads TGTGCCAGTGGACAGGGTTCCTACAATGAGCAGTTCTTC.

This chain links TRBV9 with TRBJ2-4, with 12 bases that match TRBD2. The CDR3 is 16 amino acids. Germline V CDR1 and CDR2: SGDLS, YYNGEE. V shed 1 base and J 8 bases; nucleotides not matched to a gene: 7. CDR3 nucleotides: TGTGCCAGCAGCGTAATGCCTAGCGGGAGGGCGGACATTCAGTACTTC. Protein product: CASSVMPSGRADIQYF. The variable domain in full, completed from reference TRBV9 and TRBJ2-4, reads DSGVTQTPKHLITATGQRVTLRCSPRSGDLSVYWYQQSLDQGLQFLIQYYNGEERAKGNILERFSAQQFPDLHSELNLSSLELGDSALYFCASSVMPSGRADIQYFGAGTRLSVL.

This sequence joins TRBV9 and TRBJ1-1; 7 bases match TRBD1. Trimming at V came to 0 bases and at J to 11 bases, leaving 16 bases not matched to a gene. Germline assignment: CDR1 SGDLS and CDR2 YYNGEE. The CDR3 is 16 residues long. CDR3 protein: CASSVVILGQTTEAFF. The CDR3 nucleotides are TGTGCCAGCAGCGTAGTTATTTTGGGACAGACCACGGAGGCTTTCTTT.

The chain has TRBV18 and TRBJ2-7; D tentatively reads TRBD1 or TRBD2 (7 bases each). Trimming stripped 6 bases from V and 3 bases from J, with 15 bases between. The germline V gene has CDR1 KGHSH and CDR2 LQKENI. This CDR3 is 14 amino acids long. The CDR3 here is CASSVTGEGYEQYF. CDR3 nucleotide sequence: TGTGCCAGCTCGGTCACAGGGGAGGGCTACGAGCAGTACTTC.

The chain has TRBV7-6 and TRBJ2-1, with D perhaps matching TRBD2 (7 bases). Germline-derived CDR1 and CDR2 are SGHVS and FNYEAQ. This CDR3 has 16 residues. Trimming removed 5 bases at V and 8 bases at J, with 22 bases between. CDR3: CASSPSPGGALYEQFF. The CDR3 DNA follows: TGTGCCAGCAGCCCGTCCCCGGGGGGCGCATTGTATGAGCAGTTCTTC. The variable domain in full, completed from reference TRBV7-6 and TRBJ2-1, reads GAGVSQSPRYKVTKRGQDVALRCDPISGHVSLYWYRQALGQGPEFLTYFNYEAQQDKSGLPNDRFSAERPEGSISTLTIQRTEQRDSAMYRCASSPSPGGALYEQFFGPGTRLTVL.

This clone was seen once. The V gene is TRBV14, the J gene TRBJ1-2; 8 bases agree with TRBD1. The CDR3 length is 15 residues. CDR1 is SGHDN and CDR2 is FVKESK in the germline V gene. V trimming: 4 bases; J trimming: 3 bases; junction bases outside the gene matches: 7. CDR3 DNA: TGTGCCAGCAGCCCATTTCGGACAGGGTACTATGGCTACACCTTC. It encodes CASSPFRTGYYGYTF. Together with reference TRBV14 and TRBJ1-2, the CDR3 gives the full variable domain: EAGVTQFPSHSVIEKGQTVTLRCDPISGHDNLYWYRRVMGKEIKFLLHFVKESKQDESGMPNNRFLAERTGGTYSTLKVQPAELEDSGVYFCASSPFRTGYYGYTFGSGTRLTVV.

The chain joins TRBV5-6 to TRBJ2-7; D is undetermined. V lost 5 bases to trimming and J lost 0 bases, with 12 bases between them. Germline CDR1 reads SGHDT; CDR2 reads YYEEEE. This CDR3 is 14 amino acids long. The CDR3 loop reads CASSSTWSSYEQYF. DNA for the CDR3: TGTGCCAGCAGTTCCACTTGGAGCTCCTACGAGCAGTACTTC.

This clone was seen only once. This chain connects TRBV9 to TRBJ2-1; possible D gene TRBD2, 5 bases. V shed 2 bases and J shed 10 bases, with 19 bases lying between them. Germline V gene lookup returns CDR1 SGDLS and CDR2 YYNGEE. The CDR3 consists of 15 residues. In DNA form, the CDR3 reads TGTGCCAGCAGCGTCCTCGAAAGTTCCCGGAGGGAGCAGTTCTTC. Encoded protein: CASSVLESSRREQFF.

This chain uses TRBV27 with TRBJ2-7, with D possibly called TRBD1 or TRBD2 (5 bases each). Trimming shortened V by 5 bases and J by 2 bases, and 16 bases separated the two germline ends. Germline values: CDR1 MNHEY, CDR2 SMNVEV (reference sequence). This CDR3 is 15 amino acids long. CDR3 nucleotide sequence: TGTGCCAGCAGTCCTCACGTGACGGGACCCTACGAGCAGTACTTC. Protein: CASSPHVTGPYEQYF.

The rearrangement links TRBV29-1 to TRBJ2-7; 10 bases agree with TRBD1. J gave up 2 bases and V 5 bases, and 3 bases lay outside the gene matches. The germline CDR1 and CDR2 sequences are SQVTM and ANQGSEA. This CDR3 region has 13 residues. Here the CDR3 DNA reads TGCAGCGTTTGGGACAGGGGAACCTACGAGCAGTACTTC. Its protein product is CSVWDRGTYEQYF.